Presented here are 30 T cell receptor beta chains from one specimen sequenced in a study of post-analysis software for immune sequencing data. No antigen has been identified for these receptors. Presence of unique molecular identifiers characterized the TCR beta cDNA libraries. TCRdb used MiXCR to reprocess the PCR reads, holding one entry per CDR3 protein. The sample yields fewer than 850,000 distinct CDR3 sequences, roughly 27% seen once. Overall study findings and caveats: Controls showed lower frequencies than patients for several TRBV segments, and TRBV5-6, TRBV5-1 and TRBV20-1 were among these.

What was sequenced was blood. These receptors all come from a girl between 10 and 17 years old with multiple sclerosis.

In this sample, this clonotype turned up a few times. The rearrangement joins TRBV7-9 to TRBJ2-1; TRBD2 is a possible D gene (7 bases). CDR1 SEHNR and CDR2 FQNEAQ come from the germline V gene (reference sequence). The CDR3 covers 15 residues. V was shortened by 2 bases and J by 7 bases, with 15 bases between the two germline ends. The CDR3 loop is CASSLWGGRINEQFF. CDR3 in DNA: TGTGCCAGCAGCTTATGGGGGGGGCGGATTAATGAGCAGTTCTTC.

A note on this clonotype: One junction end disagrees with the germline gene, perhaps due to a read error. Here the CDR3 reads CASSQWGQGFNQETRYF. The CDR3, as DNA: TGTGCCAGCAGCCAATGGGGACAGGGGTTTAACCAAGAGACCCGGTACTTC. V usage is TRBV4-2 and J usage is TRBJ2-5; 10 positions agree with TRBD1. Germline assignment: CDR1 LGHNA and CDR2 YNFKEQ. The CDR3 totals 17 residues.

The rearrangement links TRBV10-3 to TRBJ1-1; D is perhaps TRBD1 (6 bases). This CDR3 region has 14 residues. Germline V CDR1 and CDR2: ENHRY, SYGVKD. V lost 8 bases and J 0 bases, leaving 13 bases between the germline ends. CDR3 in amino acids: CAIVRGEVNTEAFF. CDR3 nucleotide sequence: TGTGCCATCGTCAGGGGAGAGGTGAACACTGAAGCTTTCTTT.

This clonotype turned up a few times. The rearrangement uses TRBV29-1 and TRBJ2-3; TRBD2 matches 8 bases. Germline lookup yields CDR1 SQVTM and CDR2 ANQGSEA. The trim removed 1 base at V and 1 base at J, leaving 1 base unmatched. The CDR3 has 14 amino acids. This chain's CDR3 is CSVEGGRRTDTQYF. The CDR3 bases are TGCAGCGTTGAAGGCGGGAGGCGCACAGATACGCAGTATTTT.

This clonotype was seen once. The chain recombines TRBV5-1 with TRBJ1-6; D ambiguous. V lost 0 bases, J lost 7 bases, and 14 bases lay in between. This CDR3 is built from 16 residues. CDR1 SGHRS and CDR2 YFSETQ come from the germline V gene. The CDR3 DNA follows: TGCGCCAGCAGCTTGGGATCCAAACGGGCGAATTCACCCCTCCACTTT. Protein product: CASSLGSKRANSPLHF.

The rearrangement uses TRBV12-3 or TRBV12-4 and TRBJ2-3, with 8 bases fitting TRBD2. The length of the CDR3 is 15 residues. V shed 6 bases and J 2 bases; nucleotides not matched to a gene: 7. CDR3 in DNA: TGTGCCAGCAGCCGGCGGGAGGACCACACAGATACGCAGTATTTT. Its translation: CASSRREDHTDTQYF.

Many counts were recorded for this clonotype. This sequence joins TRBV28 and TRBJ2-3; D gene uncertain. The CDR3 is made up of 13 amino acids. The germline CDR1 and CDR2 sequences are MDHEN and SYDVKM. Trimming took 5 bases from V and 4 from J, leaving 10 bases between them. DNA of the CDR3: TGTGCCAGCAGTCTTGGGCGGCCAGATACGCAGTATTTT. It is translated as CASSLGRPDTQYF.

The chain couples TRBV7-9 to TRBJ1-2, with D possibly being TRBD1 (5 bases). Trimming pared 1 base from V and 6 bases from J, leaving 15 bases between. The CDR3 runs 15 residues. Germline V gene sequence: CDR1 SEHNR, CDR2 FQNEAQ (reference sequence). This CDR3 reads CASSLGGAVSDGYTF. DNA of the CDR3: TGTGCCAGCAGCTTAGGTGGGGCGGTCTCGGATGGCTACACCTTC.

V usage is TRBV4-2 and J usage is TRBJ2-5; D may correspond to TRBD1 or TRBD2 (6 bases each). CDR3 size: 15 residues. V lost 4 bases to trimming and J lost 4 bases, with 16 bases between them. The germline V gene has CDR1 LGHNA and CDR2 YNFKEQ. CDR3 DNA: TGTGCCAGCAGCCTTACGAGGGGGACTCGAGAGACCCAGTACTTC. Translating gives CASSLTRGTRETQYF.

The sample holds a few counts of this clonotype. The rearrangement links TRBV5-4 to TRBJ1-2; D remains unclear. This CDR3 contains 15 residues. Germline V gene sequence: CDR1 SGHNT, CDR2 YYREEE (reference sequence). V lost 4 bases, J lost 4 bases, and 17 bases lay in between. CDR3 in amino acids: CASSPNLGNLYGYTF. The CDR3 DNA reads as TGTGCCAGCAGCCCCAATCTGGGGAATCTCTATGGCTACACCTTC.

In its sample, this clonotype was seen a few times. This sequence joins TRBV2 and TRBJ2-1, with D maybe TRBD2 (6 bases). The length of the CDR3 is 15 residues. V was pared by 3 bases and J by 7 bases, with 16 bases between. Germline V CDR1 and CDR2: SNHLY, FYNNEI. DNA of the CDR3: TGTGCCAGCAGTGATGGGGCAGGGAGGTTGAATGAGCAGTTCTTC. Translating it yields CASSDGAGRLNEQFF.

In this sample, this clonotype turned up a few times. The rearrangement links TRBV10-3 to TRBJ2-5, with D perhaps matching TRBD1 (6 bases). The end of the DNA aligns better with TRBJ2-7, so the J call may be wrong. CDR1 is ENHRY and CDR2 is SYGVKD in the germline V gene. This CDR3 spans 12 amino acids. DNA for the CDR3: TGTGCCATCAGTAAGACAGGTTACGAGCAGTACTTC. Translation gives CAISKTGYEQYF.

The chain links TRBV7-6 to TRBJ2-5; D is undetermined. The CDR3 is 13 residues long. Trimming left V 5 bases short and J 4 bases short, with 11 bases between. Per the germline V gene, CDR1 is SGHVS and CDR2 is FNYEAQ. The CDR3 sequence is CASSPSRVETQYF. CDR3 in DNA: TGTGCCAGCAGCCCGAGTAGGGTAGAGACCCAGTACTTC.

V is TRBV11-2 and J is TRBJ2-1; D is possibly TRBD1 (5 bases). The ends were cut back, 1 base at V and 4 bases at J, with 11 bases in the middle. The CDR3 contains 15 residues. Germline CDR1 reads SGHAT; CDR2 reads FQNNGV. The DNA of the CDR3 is TGTGCCAGCAGCTTAGTGAAGGGGCCGTACAATGAGCAGTTCTTC. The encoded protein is CASSLVKGPYNEQFF.

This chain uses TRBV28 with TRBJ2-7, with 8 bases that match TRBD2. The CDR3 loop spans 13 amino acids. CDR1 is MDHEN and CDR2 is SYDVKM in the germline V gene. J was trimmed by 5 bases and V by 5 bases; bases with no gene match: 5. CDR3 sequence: CASSPGGIDEQYF. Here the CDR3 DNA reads TGTGCCAGCAGTCCGGGAGGGATCGACGAGCAGTACTTC.

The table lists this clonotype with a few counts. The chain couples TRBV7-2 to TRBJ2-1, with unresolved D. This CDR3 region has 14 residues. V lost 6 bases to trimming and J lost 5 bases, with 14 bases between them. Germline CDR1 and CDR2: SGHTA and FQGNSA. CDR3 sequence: CASRKTRVDNEQFF. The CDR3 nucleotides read TGTGCCAGCAGGAAAACCCGGGTCGACAATGAGCAGTTCTTC. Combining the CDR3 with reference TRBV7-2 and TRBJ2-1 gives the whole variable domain GAGVSQSPSNKVTEKGKDVELRCDPISGHTALYWYRQSLGQGLEFLIYFQGNSAPDKSGLPSDRFSAERTGGSVSTLTIQRTQQEDSAVYLCASRKTRVDNEQFFGPGTRLTVL.

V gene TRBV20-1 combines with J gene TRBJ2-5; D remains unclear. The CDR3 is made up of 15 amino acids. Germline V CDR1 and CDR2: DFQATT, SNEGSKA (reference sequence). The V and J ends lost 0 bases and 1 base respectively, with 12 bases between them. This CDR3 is CSARDPRTLQETQYF. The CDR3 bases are TGCAGTGCTAGAGATCCGAGGACCCTCCAAGAGACCCAGTACTTC.

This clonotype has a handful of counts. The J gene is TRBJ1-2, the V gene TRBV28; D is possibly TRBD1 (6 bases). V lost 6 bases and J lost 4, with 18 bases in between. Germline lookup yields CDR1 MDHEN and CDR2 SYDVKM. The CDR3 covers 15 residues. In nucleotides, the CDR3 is TGTGCCAGCAGCACCCCTGGACAGCGGATCTATGGCTACACCTTC. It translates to CASSTPGQRIYGYTF.

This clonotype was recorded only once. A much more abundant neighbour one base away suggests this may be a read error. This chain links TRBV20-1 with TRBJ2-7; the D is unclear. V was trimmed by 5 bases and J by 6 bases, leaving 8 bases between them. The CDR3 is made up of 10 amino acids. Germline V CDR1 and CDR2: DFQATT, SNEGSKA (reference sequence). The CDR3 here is CSAARREQYF. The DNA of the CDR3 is TGCAGTGCTGCCCGGCGCGAGCAGTACTTC.

CDR3 loop: CASSYSPGKYNEQFF. CDR3 DNA sequence: TGTGCCAGCAGTTACTCACCGGGCAAATACAATGAGCAGTTCTTC. The rearrangement links TRBV6-5 to TRBJ2-1; D remains ambiguous. Germline CDR1 MNHEY, CDR2 SVGAGI. The V end lost 0 bases, the J end lost 4 bases, and 10 bases lay between the germline ends. CDR3 length: 15 residues.

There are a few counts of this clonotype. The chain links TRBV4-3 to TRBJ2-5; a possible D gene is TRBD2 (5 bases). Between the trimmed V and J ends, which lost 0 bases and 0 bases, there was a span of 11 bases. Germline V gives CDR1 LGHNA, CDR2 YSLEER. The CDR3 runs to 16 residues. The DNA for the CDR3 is TGCGCCAGCAGCCAAGAGGTAGCGCGCTACCAAGAGACCCAGTACTTC. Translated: CASSQEVARYQETQYF.

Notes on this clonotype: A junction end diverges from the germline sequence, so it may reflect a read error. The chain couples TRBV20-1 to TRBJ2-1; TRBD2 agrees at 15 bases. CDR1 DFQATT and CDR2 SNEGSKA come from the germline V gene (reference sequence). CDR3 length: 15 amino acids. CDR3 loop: CGAGLAGGPGGEQFF. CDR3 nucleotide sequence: TGCGGTGCAGGACTAGCGGGAGGGCCAGGTGGTGAGCAGTTCTTC.

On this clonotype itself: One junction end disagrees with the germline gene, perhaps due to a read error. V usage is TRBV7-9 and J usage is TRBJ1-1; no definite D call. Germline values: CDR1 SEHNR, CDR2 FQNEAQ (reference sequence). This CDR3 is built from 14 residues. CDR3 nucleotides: TGTGTCAGCAGCTTAGATGGGGTGTCGGCTGAAGCTTTCTTT. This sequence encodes CVSSLDGVSAEAFF.

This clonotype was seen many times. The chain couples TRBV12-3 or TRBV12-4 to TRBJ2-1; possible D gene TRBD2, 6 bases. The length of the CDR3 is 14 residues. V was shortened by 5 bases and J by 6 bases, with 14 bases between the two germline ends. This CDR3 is CASSHPGLINEQFF. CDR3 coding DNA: TGTGCCAGCAGTCATCCTGGACTAATCAATGAGCAGTTCTTC.

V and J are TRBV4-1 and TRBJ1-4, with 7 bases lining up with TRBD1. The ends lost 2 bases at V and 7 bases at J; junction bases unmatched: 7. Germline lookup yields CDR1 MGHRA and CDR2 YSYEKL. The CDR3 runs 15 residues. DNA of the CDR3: TGCGCCAGCAGCCAAATTCGTCCAGGGGGTGAAAAACTGTTTTTT. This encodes CASSQIRPGGEKLFF.

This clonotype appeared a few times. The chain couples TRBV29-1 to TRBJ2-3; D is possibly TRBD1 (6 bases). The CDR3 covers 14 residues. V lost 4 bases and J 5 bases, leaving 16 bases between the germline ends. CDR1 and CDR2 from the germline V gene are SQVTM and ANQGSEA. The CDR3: CSVANWAGVDTQYF. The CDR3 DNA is TGCAGCGTTGCGAATTGGGCAGGGGTAGATACGCAGTATTTT.

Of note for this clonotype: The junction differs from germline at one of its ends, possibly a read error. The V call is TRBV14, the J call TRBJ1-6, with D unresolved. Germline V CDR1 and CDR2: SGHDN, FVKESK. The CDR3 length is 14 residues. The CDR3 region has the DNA TGTGCCAGCAGCCAATCAACAAGCCGTTCACCCCCCCACTTT. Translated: CASSQSTSRSPPHF. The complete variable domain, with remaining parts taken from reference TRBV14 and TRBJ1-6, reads EAGVTQFPSHSVIEKGQTVTLRCDPISGHDNLYWYRRVMGKEIKFLLHFVKESKQDESGMPNNRFLAERTGGTYSTLKVQPAELEDSGVYFCASSQSTSRSPPHFGNGTRLTVT.

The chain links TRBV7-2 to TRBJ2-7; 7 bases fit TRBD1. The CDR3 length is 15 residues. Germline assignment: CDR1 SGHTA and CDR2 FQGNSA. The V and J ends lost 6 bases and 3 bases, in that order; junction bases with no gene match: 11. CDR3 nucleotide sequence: TGTGCCAGCAGGATGGCCGGGACAGAGAGCTACGAGCAGTACTTC. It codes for CASRMAGTESYEQYF.

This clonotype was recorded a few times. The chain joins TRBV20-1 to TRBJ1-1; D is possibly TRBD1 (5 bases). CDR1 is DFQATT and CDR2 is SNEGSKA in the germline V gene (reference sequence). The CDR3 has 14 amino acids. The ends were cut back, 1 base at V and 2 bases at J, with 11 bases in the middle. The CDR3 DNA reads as TGCAGTGCTAGAGTTCAGGGAGGTAACACTGAAGCTTTCTTT. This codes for CSARVQGGNTEAFF.

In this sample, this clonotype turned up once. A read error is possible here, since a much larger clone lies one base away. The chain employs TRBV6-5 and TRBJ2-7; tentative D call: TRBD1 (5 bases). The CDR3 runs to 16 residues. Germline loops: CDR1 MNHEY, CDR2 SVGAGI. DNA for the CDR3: TGTACCAGCAGTTGTGCTGCCTCCTCCCAGGGCTACGAGCAGTACTTC. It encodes CTSSCAASSQGYEQYF.